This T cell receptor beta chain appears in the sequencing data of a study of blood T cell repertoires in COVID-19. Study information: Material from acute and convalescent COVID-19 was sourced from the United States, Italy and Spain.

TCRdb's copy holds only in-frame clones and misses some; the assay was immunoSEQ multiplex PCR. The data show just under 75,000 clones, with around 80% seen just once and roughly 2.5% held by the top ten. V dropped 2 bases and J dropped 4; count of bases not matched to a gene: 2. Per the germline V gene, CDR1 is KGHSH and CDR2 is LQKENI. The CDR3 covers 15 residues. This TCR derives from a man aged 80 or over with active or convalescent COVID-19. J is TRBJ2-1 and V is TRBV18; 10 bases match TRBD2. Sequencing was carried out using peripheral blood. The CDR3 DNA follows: TGTGCCAGCTCACCATCTAGCGGGAGATACAATGAGCAGTTCTTC. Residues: CASSPSSGRYNEQFF.